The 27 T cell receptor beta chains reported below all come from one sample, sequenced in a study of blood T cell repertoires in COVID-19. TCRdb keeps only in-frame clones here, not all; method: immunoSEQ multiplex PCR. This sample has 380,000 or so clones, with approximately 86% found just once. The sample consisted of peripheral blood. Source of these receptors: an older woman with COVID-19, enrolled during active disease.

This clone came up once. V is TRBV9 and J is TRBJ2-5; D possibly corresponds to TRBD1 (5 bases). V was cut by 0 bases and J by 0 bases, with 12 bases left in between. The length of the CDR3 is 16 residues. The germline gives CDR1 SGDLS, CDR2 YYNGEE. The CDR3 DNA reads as TGTGCCAGCAGCGTAGAAGGGGTAGGGCACCAAGAGACCCAGTACTTC. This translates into CASSVEGVGHQETQYF.

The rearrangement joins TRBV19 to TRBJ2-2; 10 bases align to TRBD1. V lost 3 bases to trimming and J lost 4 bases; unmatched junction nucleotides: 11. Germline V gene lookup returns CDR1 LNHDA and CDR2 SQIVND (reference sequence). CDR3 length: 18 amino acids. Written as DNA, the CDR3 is TGTGCCAGTAGTATGCAGACAGGGGGCGGTCGGGGCACCGGGGAGCTGTTTTTT. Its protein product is CASSMQTGGGRGTGELFF.

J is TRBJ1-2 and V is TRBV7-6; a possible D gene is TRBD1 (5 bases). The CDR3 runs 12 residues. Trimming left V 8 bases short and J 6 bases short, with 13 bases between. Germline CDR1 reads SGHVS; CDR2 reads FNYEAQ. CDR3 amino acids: CASGLPGNGYTF. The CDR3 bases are TGTGCCAGCGGGCTCCCAGGGAATGGCTACACCTTC.

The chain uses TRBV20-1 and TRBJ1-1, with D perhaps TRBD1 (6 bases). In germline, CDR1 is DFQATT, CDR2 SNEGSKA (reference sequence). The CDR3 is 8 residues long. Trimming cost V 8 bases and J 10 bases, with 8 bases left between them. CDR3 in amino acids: CSTGRAFF. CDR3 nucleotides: TGCAGTACAGGGAGAGCTTTCTTT.

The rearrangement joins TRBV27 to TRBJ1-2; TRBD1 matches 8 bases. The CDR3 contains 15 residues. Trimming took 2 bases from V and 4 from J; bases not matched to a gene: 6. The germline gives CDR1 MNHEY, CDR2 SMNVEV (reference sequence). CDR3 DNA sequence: TGTGCCAGCAGTTTAGGACAGGGTCGGCCCTATGGCTACACCTTC. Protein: CASSLGQGRPYGYTF.

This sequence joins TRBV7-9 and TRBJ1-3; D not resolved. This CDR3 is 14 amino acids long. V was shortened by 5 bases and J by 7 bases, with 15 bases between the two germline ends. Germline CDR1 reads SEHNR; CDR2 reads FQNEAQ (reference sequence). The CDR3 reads CASSPPLGRNTIYF. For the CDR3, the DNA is TGTGCCAGCAGCCCCCCCCTAGGCCGGAACACCATATATTTT.

The CDR3 protein is CSASNYDRSHQETQYF. The CDR3 DNA reads as TGCAGTGCTAGTAATTACGACAGGAGCCATCAAGAGACCCAGTACTTC. The J gene is TRBJ2-5, the V gene TRBV20-1, with D possibly TRBD1 on 6 matching bases. Trimming left V 3 bases short and J 2 bases short, with 19 bases between. The CDR3 has 16 amino acids. Germline V gene data show CDR1 as DFQATT and CDR2 as SNEGSKA (reference sequence).

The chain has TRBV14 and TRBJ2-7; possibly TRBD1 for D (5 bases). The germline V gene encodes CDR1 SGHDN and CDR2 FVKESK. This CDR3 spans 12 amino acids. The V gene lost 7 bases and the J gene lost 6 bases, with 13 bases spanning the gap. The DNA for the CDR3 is TGTGCCAGCACGTGGACATTTACCGAGCAGTACTTC. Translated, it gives CASTWTFTEQYF.

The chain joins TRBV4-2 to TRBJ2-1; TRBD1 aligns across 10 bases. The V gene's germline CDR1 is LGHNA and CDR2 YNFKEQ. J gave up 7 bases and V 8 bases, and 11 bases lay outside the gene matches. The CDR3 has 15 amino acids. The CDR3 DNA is TGTGCCAGCGGACAGGGGGAGGCGGGCTGGAATGAGCAGTTCTTC. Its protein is CASGQGEAGWNEQFF.

The CDR3 region has the DNA TGTGCCAGCAGTGAACAGTTGAACACTGAAGCTTTCTTT. Amino acid sequence: CASSEQLNTEAFF. The rearrangement links TRBV2 to TRBJ1-1; D uncertain. The CDR3 contains 13 residues. V was shortened by 2 bases and J by 0 bases, with 4 bases between the two germline ends. Germline V lookup: CDR1 SNHLY, CDR2 FYNNEI.

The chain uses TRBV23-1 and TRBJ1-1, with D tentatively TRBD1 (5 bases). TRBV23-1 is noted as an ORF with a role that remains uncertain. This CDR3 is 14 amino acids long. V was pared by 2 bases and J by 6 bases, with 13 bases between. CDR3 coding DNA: TGCGCCAGCAGTCAACCTACAGGCGGACCTGAAGCTTTCTTT. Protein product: CASSQPTGGPEAFF.

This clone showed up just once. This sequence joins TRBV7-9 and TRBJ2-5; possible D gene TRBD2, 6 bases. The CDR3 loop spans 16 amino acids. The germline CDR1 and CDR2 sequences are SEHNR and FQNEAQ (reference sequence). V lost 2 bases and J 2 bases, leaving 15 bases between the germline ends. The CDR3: CASSLPRDSRQETQYF. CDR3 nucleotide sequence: TGTGCCAGCAGCTTACCCCGGGACTCGAGACAAGAGACCCAGTACTTC.

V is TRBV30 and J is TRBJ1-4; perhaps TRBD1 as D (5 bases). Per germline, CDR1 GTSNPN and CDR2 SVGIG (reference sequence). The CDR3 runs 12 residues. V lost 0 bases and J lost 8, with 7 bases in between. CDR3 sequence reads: CAWSVRAEKLFF. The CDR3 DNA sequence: TGTGCCTGGAGTGTCAGGGCAGAAAAACTGTTTTTT.

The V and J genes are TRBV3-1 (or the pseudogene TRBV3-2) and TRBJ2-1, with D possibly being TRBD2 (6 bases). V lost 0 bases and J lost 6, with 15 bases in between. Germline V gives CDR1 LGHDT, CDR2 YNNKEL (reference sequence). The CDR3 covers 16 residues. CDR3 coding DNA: TGTGCCAGCAGCCAAGATGGCGGGGCCGGTACCAATGAGCAGTTCTTC. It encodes CASSQDGGAGTNEQFF.

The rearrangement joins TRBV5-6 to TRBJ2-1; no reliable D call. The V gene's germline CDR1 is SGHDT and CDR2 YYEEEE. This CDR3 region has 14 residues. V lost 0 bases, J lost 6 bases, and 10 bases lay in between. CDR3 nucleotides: TGTGCCAGCAGCTTGGAATCCTCTTTCAATGAGCAGTTCTTC. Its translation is CASSLESSFNEQFF.

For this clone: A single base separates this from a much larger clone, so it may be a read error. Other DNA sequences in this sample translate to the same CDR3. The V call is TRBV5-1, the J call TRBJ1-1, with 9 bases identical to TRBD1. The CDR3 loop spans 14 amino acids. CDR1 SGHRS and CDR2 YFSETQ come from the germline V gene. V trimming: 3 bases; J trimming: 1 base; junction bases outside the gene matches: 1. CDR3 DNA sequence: TGCGCCAGCAGCTGGGGACAGGGGAACACTGAAGCTTTCTTT. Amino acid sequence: CASSWGQGNTEAFF.

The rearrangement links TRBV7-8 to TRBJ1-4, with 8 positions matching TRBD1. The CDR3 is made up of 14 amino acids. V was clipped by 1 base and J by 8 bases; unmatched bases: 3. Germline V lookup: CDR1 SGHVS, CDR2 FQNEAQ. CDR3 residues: CASSLDRGEEKLFF. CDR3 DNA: TGTGCCAGCAGCTTAGACAGGGGGGAGGAAAAACTGTTTTTT.

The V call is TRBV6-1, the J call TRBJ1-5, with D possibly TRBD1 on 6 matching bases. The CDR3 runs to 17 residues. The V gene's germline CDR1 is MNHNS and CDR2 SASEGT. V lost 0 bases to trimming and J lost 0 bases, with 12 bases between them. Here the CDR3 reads CASSEAKGHLSNQPQHF. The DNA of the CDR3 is TGTGCCAGCAGTGAAGCGAAGGGACACCTTAGCAATCAGCCCCAGCATTTT.

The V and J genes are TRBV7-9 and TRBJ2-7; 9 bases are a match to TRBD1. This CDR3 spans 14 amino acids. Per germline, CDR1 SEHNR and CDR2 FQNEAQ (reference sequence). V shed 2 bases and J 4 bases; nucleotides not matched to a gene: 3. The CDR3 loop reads CASSLTGQGYEQYF. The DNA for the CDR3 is TGTGCCAGCAGCTTAACGGGACAGGGTTACGAGCAGTACTTC.

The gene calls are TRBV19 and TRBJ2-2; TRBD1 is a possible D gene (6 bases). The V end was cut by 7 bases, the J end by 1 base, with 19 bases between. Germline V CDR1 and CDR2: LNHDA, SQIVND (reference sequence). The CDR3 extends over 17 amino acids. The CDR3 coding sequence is TGTGCCAGTACCCGGAACTCCAGGGGTATGAACACCGGGGAGCTGTTTTTT. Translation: CASTRNSRGMNTGELFF. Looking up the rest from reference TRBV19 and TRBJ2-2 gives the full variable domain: DGGITQSPKYLFRKEGQNVTLSCEQNLNHDAMYWYRQDPGQGLRLIYYSQIVNDFQKGDIAEGYSVSREKKESFPLTVTSAQKNPTAFYLCASTRNSRGMNTGELFFGEGSRLTVL.

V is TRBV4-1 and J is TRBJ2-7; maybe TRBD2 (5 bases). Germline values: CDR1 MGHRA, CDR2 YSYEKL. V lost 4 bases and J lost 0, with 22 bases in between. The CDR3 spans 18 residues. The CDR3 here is CASSLPRGRLNDSYEQYF. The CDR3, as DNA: TGCGCCAGCAGCCTCCCCCGAGGGAGACTAAACGACTCCTACGAGCAGTACTTC.

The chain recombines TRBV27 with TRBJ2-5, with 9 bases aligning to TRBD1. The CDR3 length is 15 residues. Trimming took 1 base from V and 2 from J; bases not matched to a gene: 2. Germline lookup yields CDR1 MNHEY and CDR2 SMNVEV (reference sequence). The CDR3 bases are TGTGCCAGCAGTTTATGGGGACAGGGACAAGAGACCCAGTACTTC. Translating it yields CASSLWGQGQETQYF.

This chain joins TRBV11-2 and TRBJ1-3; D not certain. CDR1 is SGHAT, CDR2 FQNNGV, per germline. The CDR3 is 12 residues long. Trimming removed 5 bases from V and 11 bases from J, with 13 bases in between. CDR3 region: CASSVTVSAIYF. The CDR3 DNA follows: TGTGCCAGCAGCGTAACAGTCTCCGCCATATATTTT.

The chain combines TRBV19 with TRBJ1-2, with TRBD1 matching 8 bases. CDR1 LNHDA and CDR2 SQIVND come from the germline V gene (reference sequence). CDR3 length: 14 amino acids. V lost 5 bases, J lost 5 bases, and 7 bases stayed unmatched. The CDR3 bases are TGTGCCAGTAGTCGGGGGGACAGGCCTTATGGCTACACCTTC. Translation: CASSRGDRPYGYTF.

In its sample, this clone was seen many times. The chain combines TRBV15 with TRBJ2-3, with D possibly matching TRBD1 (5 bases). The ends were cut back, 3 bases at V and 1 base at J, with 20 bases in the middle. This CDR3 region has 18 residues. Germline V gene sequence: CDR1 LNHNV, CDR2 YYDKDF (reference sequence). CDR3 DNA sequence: TGTGCCACCAGCAGTGCCGGTTTGGACAACTCGCGCACAGATACGCAGTATTTT. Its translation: CATSSAGLDNSRTDTQYF.

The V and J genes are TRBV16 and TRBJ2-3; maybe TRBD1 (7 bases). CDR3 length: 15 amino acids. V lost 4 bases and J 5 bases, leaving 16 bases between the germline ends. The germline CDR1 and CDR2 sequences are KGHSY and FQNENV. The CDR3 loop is CASSPKGGTEDTQYF. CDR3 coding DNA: TGTGCCAGCAGCCCTAAAGGAGGGACAGAAGATACGCAGTATTTT.

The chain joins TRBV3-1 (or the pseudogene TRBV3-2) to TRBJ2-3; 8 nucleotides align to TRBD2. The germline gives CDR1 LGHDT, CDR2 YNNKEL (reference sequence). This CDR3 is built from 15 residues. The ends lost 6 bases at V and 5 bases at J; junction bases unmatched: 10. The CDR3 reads CASRTTGLGGDTQYF. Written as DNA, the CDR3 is TGTGCCAGCAGGACGACGGGACTAGGGGGAGATACGCAGTATTTT.